Listed here are 23 T cell receptor beta chains from one sample, sequenced in a study of early T cells in non-severe SARS-CoV-2 infection. From the 5' RACE reads, TCRdb called clonotypes with MiXCR, one entry per CDR3 protein. The sample holds around 50,000 distinct CDR3 sequences, roughly 12% seen once. The sequenced material came from whole blood. The receptors derive from an adult who was a healthcare worker with PCR-confirmed SARS-CoV-2 infection or an uninfected control (not recorded which).

The chain joins TRBV28 to TRBJ2-7; D is perhaps TRBD1 (6 bases). Trimming removed 3 bases at V and 5 bases at J, with 20 bases between. CDR1 MDHEN and CDR2 SYDVKM come from the germline V gene. The CDR3 has 16 residues. CDR3 loop: CASSFDPTGFLDEQYF. The DNA of the CDR3 is TGTGCCAGCAGTTTCGATCCAACAGGGTTTTTGGACGAGCAGTACTTC.

This clonotype was picked up many times. The rearrangement links TRBV21-1 to TRBJ2-1; the table's D gene call, TRBD2, was not cross checked with the DNA. TRBV21-1 is assigned pseudogene status. This CDR3 is built from 17 residues. CDR3 DNA: TGTGCCAGCAGTTCCATTCGGGCCTTTAGATCCTACAATGAGCAGTTCTTC. This translates into CASSSIRAFRSYNEQFF.

This clonotype occurred many times. The chain has TRBV5-6 and TRBJ2-7, with 10 positions matching TRBD2. Germline CDR1 and CDR2: SGHDT and YYEEEE. J was trimmed by 4 bases and V by 4 bases; bases with no gene match: 5. This CDR3 region has 14 residues. The CDR3: CASSPGTSVYEQYF. In DNA, the CDR3 is TGTGCCAGCAGCCCCGGGACTAGCGTTTACGAGCAGTACTTC.

This clonotype was picked up a small number of times. The chain links TRBV6-1 to TRBJ2-5; 8 nucleotides match TRBD2. This CDR3 has 15 residues. V shed 6 bases, J shed 4 bases, and the junction held 10 bases outside the gene matches. Per the germline V gene, CDR1 is MNHNS and CDR2 is SASEGT. CDR3: CASRTLRLAGETQYF. CDR3 in DNA: TGTGCCAGCAGGACCTTGAGGCTAGCGGGAGAGACCCAGTACTTC.

This clonotype is categorized as medium-sized. The CDR3 DNA sequence: TGTGCCAGCAGCGTGGAGGCGGCTTTTGGAACTGAAGCTTTCTTT. Its translation: CASSVEAAFGTEAFF. This chain joins TRBV28 and TRBJ1-1; D remains ambiguous. Per germline, CDR1 MDHEN and CDR2 SYDVKM. The CDR3 length is 15 residues. V was trimmed by 6 bases and J by 5 bases, leaving 19 bases between them.

This clonotype was observed a few times. V usage is TRBV25-1 and J usage is TRBJ2-7, with a tentative D call TRBD1 (6 bases). V gave up 5 bases and J gave up 5 bases, with 19 bases separating them. Germline loops: CDR1 MGHDK, CDR2 SYGVNS. CDR3 length: 15 residues. CDR3 nucleotide sequence: TGTGCCAGCAGTACCTGGACAGCTCCTACCGACGAGCAGTACTTC. Protein: CASSTWTAPTDEQYF.

This clonotype appeared once. CDR3 in DNA: TGTGCCAGCAGCGACGGACTTTTAGCCAAAAACATTCAGTACTTC. Translated: CASSDGLLAKNIQYF. V is TRBV7-9 and J is TRBJ2-4, with a possible D match to TRBD2 (5 bases). V lost 5 bases to trimming and J lost 0 bases, with 11 bases between them. CDR1 SEHNR and CDR2 FQNEAQ come from the germline V gene (reference sequence). The CDR3 covers 15 residues.

This clonotype was seen at least ten times. The rearrangement links TRBV6-1 to TRBJ1-1; tentatively, D is TRBD1 (5 bases). CDR3 size: 16 residues. With 2 bases removed from V and 7 bases from J, the gap between germline ends came to 20 bases. Looked up from germline, CDR1 is MNHNS and CDR2 is SASEGT. CDR3 protein: CASSENHRRGYGEAFF. CDR3 in DNA: TGTGCCAGCAGTGAAAACCACAGGAGGGGCTATGGTGAAGCTTTCTTT.

This clonotype was counted at least ten times. The V and J genes are TRBV20-1 and TRBJ1-2; TRBD1 might be the D (6 bases). Germline V CDR1 and CDR2: DFQATT, SNEGSKA (reference sequence). V was clipped by 1 base and J by 8 bases, with 17 bases between them. This CDR3 spans 14 amino acids. The CDR3 reads CSARALRGASGYTF. The CDR3 DNA reads TGCAGTGCTAGAGCCCTCCGGGGGGCGAGCGGCTACACCTTC.

The chain couples TRBV5-1 to TRBJ2-3; 11 bases fit TRBD2. Losses at the gene ends were 0 bases for V and 2 bases for J; bases not matched to a gene: 5. The germline V gene encodes CDR1 SGHRS and CDR2 YFSETQ. The CDR3 spans 17 residues. The CDR3 DNA is TGCGCCAGCAGCTTGGTCACTAGCGGGAGCTCCACAGATACGCAGTATTTT. It codes for CASSLVTSGSSTDTQYF.

This clonotype was seen a few times. The chain uses TRBV20-1 and TRBJ2-5; 14 bases are a match to TRBD2. CDR3 length: 20 residues. After removal of 0 bases from V and 2 bases from J, the junction contained 14 bases not matched to a gene. Germline CDR1 and CDR2: DFQATT and SNEGSKA (reference sequence). CDR3 sequence (DNA): TGCAGTGCTAGAGATACGAAGGGACTAGCGGGAGCCATACCACAAGAGACCCAGTACTTC. It encodes CSARDTKGLAGAIPQETQYF.

This clonotype was seen at least ten times. V and J are TRBV10-3 and TRBJ2-5; 12 positions match TRBD2. From germline, CDR1 is ENHRY and CDR2 SYGVKD. Trimming took 4 bases from V and 5 from J; bases not matched to a gene: 14. The CDR3 sequence is 18 residues long. The CDR3 DNA reads TGTGCCATCAGTGCACCGGGACTAGCGGGTACCCACCGGGAGACCCAGTACTTC. Translating it yields CAISAPGLAGTHRETQYF.

This clonotype was observed at least ten times. The V gene is TRBV29-1, the J gene TRBJ1-1, with 7 bases identical to TRBD1. The CDR3 has 13 residues. Germline lookup yields CDR1 SQVTM and CDR2 ANQGSEA. J gave up 0 bases and V 7 bases, and 5 bases lay outside the gene matches. Here the CDR3 reads CSARQGLNTEAFF. The CDR3, as DNA: TGCAGCGCCCGACAGGGTCTGAACACTGAAGCTTTCTTT.

The gene calls are TRBV7-2 and TRBJ2-3; D gene uncertain. Germline V gene sequence: CDR1 SGHTA, CDR2 FQGNSA. The ends were cut back, 4 bases at V and 8 bases at J, with 10 bases in the middle. The length of the CDR3 is 12 residues. Here the CDR3 reads CASSSVTGTQYF. CDR3 nucleotide sequence: TGTGCCAGCAGCTCCGTGACGGGTACGCAGTATTTT.

This rearrangement joins TRBV29-1 to TRBJ2-3; 9 bases align to TRBD2. CDR1 and CDR2 from the germline V gene are SQVTM and ANQGSEA. This CDR3 comprises 13 residues. Unmatched junction bases numbered 2, after V lost 3 bases and J lost 4 bases. CDR3 region: CSVDKREADTQYF. Here the CDR3 DNA reads TGCAGCGTTGACAAGCGGGAGGCAGATACGCAGTATTTT.

The chain links TRBV10-3 to TRBJ1-5; D is ambiguous. The germline V gene has CDR1 ENHRY and CDR2 SYGVKD. The V gene lost 0 bases and the J gene lost 0 bases, with 9 bases spanning the gap. The CDR3 runs to 16 residues. The CDR3 sequence: CAISESGTDSNQPQHF. DNA for the CDR3: TGTGCCATCAGTGAGTCGGGAACAGATAGCAATCAGCCCCAGCATTTT.

The CDR3 loop reads CATGPGQGYSGANVLTF. The CDR3 DNA reads TGTGCCACCGGACCGGGACAGGGGTACTCTGGGGCCAACGTCCTGACTTTC. The rearrangement joins TRBV24-1 to TRBJ2-6; 10 bases align to TRBD1. Per the germline V gene, CDR1 is KGHDR and CDR2 is SFDVKD. The CDR3 contains 17 residues. The J segment lost 0 bases and the V segment lost 9 bases, leaving 7 bases of the junction unmatched.

This clonotype was recorded at least ten times. V and J are TRBV6-6 and TRBJ2-3, with a weak D call TRBD1 (5 bases). CDR3 length: 12 residues. Germline V gene data show CDR1 as MNHNY and CDR2 as SVGAGI (reference sequence). V lost 5 bases and J 5 bases, leaving 8 bases between the germline ends. CDR3 in amino acids: CASSLQGDTQYF. The CDR3 DNA follows: TGTGCCAGCAGTCTTCAGGGAGATACGCAGTATTTT.

V usage is TRBV9 and J usage is TRBJ2-6; possibly TRBD2 for D (6 bases). The V gene's germline CDR1 is SGDLS and CDR2 YYNGEE. This CDR3 comprises 17 residues. V shed 0 bases and J shed 2 bases, with 12 bases lying between them. The CDR3 bases are TGTGCCAGCAGCGTAGCGCGGGAAATAGCTGGGGCCAACGTCCTGACTTTC. It specifies CASSVAREIAGANVLTF.

This clonotype was picked up many times. This chain links TRBV18 with TRBJ2-4, with 13 bases that match TRBD2. The CDR3 has 19 amino acids. Trimming removed 6 bases from V and 0 bases from J; junction bases left unmatched: 11. Germline V CDR1 and CDR2: KGHSH, LQKENI. The DNA for the CDR3 is TGTGCCAGCTCCCAACCGGGACTAGCGGGACACTTAGCCAAAAACATTCAGTACTTC. Translating gives CASSQPGLAGHLAKNIQYF.

This clonotype appeared many times. This rearrangement joins TRBV4-2 to TRBJ1-1; 10 bases agree with TRBD1. The CDR3 runs to 19 residues. V gave up 3 bases and J gave up 4 bases; unmatched junction bases: 17. Germline V lookup: CDR1 LGHNA, CDR2 YNFKEQ. The DNA of the CDR3 is TGTGCCAGCAGCCAGCCCGTGGCGACAGGGGGCGGTTCGAGCACTGAAGCTTTCTTT. Its translation: CASSQPVATGGGSSTEAFF.

The gene calls are TRBV28 and TRBJ2-3; possibly TRBD1 for D (5 bases). V was clipped by 8 bases and J by 0 bases, with 15 bases between them. The germline V gene has CDR1 MDHEN and CDR2 SYDVKM. The CDR3 loop spans 15 amino acids. The CDR3, as DNA: TGTGCCAGCTCCCCAGGGCGGTTTAGCACAGATACGCAGTATTTT. Residues: CASSPGRFSTDTQYF.

This clonotype was recorded at least ten times. The V call is TRBV9, the J call TRBJ1-1, with D perhaps matching TRBD1 (5 bases). The CDR3 length is 16 residues. Trimming pared 0 bases from V and 4 bases from J, leaving 16 bases between. Germline V gives CDR1 SGDLS, CDR2 YYNGEE. CDR3 coding DNA: TGTGCCAGCAGCGTAGATGCCCAGGGCTACGGCACTGAAGCTTTCTTT. Its protein product is CASSVDAQGYGTEAFF.